This T cell receptor (beta chain) was sequenced during a study of blood T cell repertoires in COVID-19 (dated by TCRdb to 2020 to 2021). In terms of the full investigation: Collaborator samples came from the United States, Italy and Spain and covered acute and convalescent phases of COVID-19. Samples came from the ongoing ImmuneRACE study (first 160 participants) plus 1,254 subjects from 6 global collaborators. Where available, HLA class I and class II types were taken from metadata supplied by the sample provider and were not determined by assay-based typing. The dataset comprised deeply sampled blood TCRbeta repertoires from subjects exposed to, actively infected with, or recovered from COVID-19. The material from the prospective study consisted of cDNA or gDNA derived from T cells, B-cell-depleted T cells, or PBMCs. The repertoires were released in a freely available public database intended as a resource for research on the immune response to SARS-CoV-2. A de-identified subject ID, COVID-19 status, age in years and sex were almost always included in the sample metadata. Paper-wide results and their limitations: The amount of clinical and demographic metadata varied by source and participant and was provided uncurated.

Of note for this clone: No cognate antigen has been identified for it. No base quality values were provided; no much bigger clone lies one nucleotide off.

One collaborating source in Seattle enrolled patients while the patients were actively infected and followed the patients over time throughout the course of disease. Whole blood was collected in K2EDTA tubes by collaborating institutions according to the institutions' own protocols. Collaborator samples were shipped for TCRbeta analysis as frozen whole blood, isolated PBMCs, or DNA extracted from either sample type. The CDR3 goes from the cysteine to the phenylalanine over 16 residues. The only DNA kept is the CDR3, 48 bases in frame from the first base. The germline ends are 17 bases apart after V is trimmed by 4 bases and J by 6 bases. CDR1 and CDR2 (SGHRS, YFSETQ) derive from the germline V gene. The immunoSEQ Assay, a bias-controlled multiplex PCR, was used to amplify TCRbeta CDR3 regions from genomic DNA. The study's processing was this. The number of nucleated cells in each sample was estimated from the amplification of reference gene primers within the assay. Sequence reads were collapsed and filtered to measure the absolute abundance of every unique TCRbeta CDR3 rearrangement. Productive Simpson clonality was computed per sample as the square root of Simpson's diversity index over productive rearrangements. TCRdb limited this immuneACCESS table to in-frame rearrangements with V and J called. A share of clones is missing; checked studies link under half to unresolved V genes, and the rest is unexplained. V and J calls plus clone size are reproduced from that table; the DNA served to infer D and trimming. The sample profile shows roughly 460,000 clones; approximately 90% of them were found once. The ten largest account for roughly 0.84% of the sample.

This sequence uses TRBV5-1 and TRBJ2-6; a tentative D match to TRBD1 spans 5 bases. The material sequenced was peripheral blood. The receptor's source is a man between 18 and 29 years old with COVID-19, enrolled during active disease. The DNA sequence follows: TGCGCCAGCAGCCCAGGGCCCAACCTGGAGGCCAACGTCCTGACTTTC. Its protein reads: CASSPGPNLEANVLTF.